This T cell receptor beta chain emerged from a study of blood T cells in healthy people across ages. A second PCR of roughly 7 to 11 cycles used a sample-barcoded 5' primer and a J-beta primer mix. TCRdb re-derived calls from the 5' RACE reads in MiXCR, one entry per CDR3 protein. Of 1.4 million or so distinct CDR3 sequences listed, roughly 43% are singletons. The CDR3 spans 15 residues. With 9 bases clipped from V and 1 base from J, the junction kept 8 bases outside the gene matches. Looked up from germline, CDR1 is SGHRS and CDR2 is YFSETQ. Study conclusions and caveats: Whereas aged donors had fewer naive CD4+ cells, long-lived donors had more of them and higher diversity. It was held that diversity estimates obtained from one million T cells represented underestimates. Age brought a roughly linear fall in TCR beta diversity measured per million T cells.

Remarks on this clonotype: Its matching antigen is unknown.

This chain uses TRBV5-1 with TRBJ2-1; 9 bases fit TRBD2. The receptor was derived from a woman aged 18-29 years in good health. The sample consisted of blood. The CDR3 DNA reads as TGCGCCACCAAGGGGCTAGCGGGGTCCTACAATGAGCAGTTCTTC. Translation gives CATKGLAGSYNEQFF.